Sequencing of this T cell receptor beta chain was carried out in a study of beta chain features in type 1 diabetes (dated by TCRdb to the late 2010s). Background for the entire study: No differences in mean age, gender distribution, total cell number or subset yield were found between patients and healthy donors. Regulatory and stem cell-like memory subsets were obtained from only 8 patients and roughly 8 healthy donors, while naive and central memory subsets were obtained from all 30 or so donors. The study compared the TCRB repertoires of sorted circulating CD4+ T cell subsets in recently diagnosed type 1 diabetes patients with those in matched healthy donors. A total of over 90,000,000 sorted cells were examined across all samples, and a strong correlation was observed between cell number per subset and RNA yield. The full study reports these points: Naive, central memory and regulatory TCRB repertoires appeared to be more alike among patients than among healthy donors. HLA sub-analyses involved small numbers of individuals, so any influence of HLA type on TCRB rearrangement remained unresolved. Shorter templates might be favored by PCR, yet because patient and control samples were amplified and corrected together, any such skew would affect both groups equally. Because cDNA rather than genomic DNA was sequenced, highly expressing activated cells could have been over-represented, although no difference in activation and CD3 levels was found between groups. In all four CD4+ subsets, TCRB CDR3 length was moderately but significantly shorter in type 1 diabetes patients. Fewer insertions and more nucleotide deletions at VDJ recombination sites were observed in patients with type 1 diabetes, implying thymic rearrangement abnormalities.

Each donor gave one peripheral blood draw, averaging approximately 110 mL, which was collected into heparinised tubes. A BD FACSAria II was used to sort naive, central memory, regulatory and stem cell-like memory CD4+ T cells with a panel that included CD45RO, CCR7, CD25, CD127, CD95 and CD27. Every sorted population had a purity above 95%. PBMCs were isolated right away by Lymphoprep density gradient centrifugation and were stained directly, without culture. To minimize batch effects, samples were stained and sorted in pairs, one healthy donor with one patient per experiment. This clone was found a few times. Its binding antigen is unknown. Per-nucleotide qualities are absent, and no much larger clonotype sits a single base away. Taken from cysteine to phenylalanine, the CDR3 has 14 residues. The entry retains the CDR3 DNA only, 42 bases that are in frame from base 1. From a lookup of the germline V gene, CDR1 and CDR2 are SGHTA and FQGNSA. Trimming takes 4 bases from V and 11 bases from J, and the germline ends sit 19 bases apart.

All of the isolated RNA was reverse transcribed with the High Capacity cDNA Reverse Transcription Kit, so expressed TCRB transcripts were sequenced. Deep immunoSEQ sequencing was applied to naive, central memory and regulatory T cell samples, giving an average of about 3.7 million total reads per sample. Sorted cells were lysed in RLT buffer, and RNA was extracted using DNase-treated RNeasy Micro or Mini kits according to cell number. Each cell subset was processed separately to prevent cross-contamination, with patient and healthy donor samples processed together. The immunoSEQ multiplex PCR was used to amplify TCRB sequences from cDNA, generating 87-bp fragments that spanned the CDR3 region. Sequencing of the amplicons was done on the Illumina HiSeq platform. Per the authors' processing: Synthetic template baselines were used to correct PCR bias computationally, reads within Hamming distance 2 were collapsed together, and singletons that could not be merged were discarded. Reads were aligned to IMGT to assign V, D and J genes, CDR3 length, and insertions or deletions at six rearrangement sites. Within each subset, clonotype counts were normalized to sorted cell number, after which true diversity and Gini coefficients were computed with the tcR R package. Repertoire sharing was quantified using the overlap coefficient calculated on TCRB nucleotide sequences. As a proxy for the pre-selection repertoire, out-of-frame TCRB sequences from naive cells were analyzed. TCRdb obtained this table from immuneACCESS and retained in-frame rearrangements with V and J assigned. These tables miss some clones; where compared with another copy, unresolved V genes account for less than half of the shortfall, and the remainder is unexplained. From that table come the V and J calls and clone size; the DNA was used to work out D and trimming. Recorded for this sample are approximately 600,000 clones; 9.5% to 15% of them occurred a single time. The ten largest clones add up to around 0.12% of the sample.

This clonotype originated in a man between 25 and 39 years old with type 1 diabetes. The chain employs TRBV7-2 and TRBJ2-3, with a weak D call of TRBD2 (5 bases match). The sample taken for sequencing was naive CD4+ T cells from blood. In the paper's terms, the cell subset or site label means: true naive CD4+ T cells. The DNA reads TGTGCCAGCAGCTCGACGCCGGCGGGTCCGGTGCAGTATTTT. It translates to CASSSTPAGPVQYF.